This TCR beta chain comes out of a study of cytotoxic CD8 clonotypes in ibrutinib-treated CLL. Assay: immunoSEQ multiplex PCR; the TCRdb copy retains only in-frame clones and omits some. The sample consists of hundreds of thousands of clones, under 75% of them appearing once. This CDR3 spans 14 amino acids. The germline V gene encodes CDR1 SGHRS and CDR2 YFSETQ. V gave up 6 bases and J gave up 7 bases, with 17 bases separating them. The receptor was isolated from a human donor with chronic lymphocytic leukemia. The rearrangement uses TRBV5-1 and TRBJ1-5, with TRBD1 as a possible D gene (6 bases). This specimen was PBMCs, taken after 24 months of ibrutinib treatment. CDR3: CASKGGTGNQPQHF. In DNA, the CDR3 is TGCGCCAGCAAGGGGGGGACTGGGAACCAGCCCCAGCATTTT.